This entry lists 28 T cell receptor beta chains sequenced from one sample in a study of technical replicates of blood from several donors. The method was immunoSEQ multiplex PCR; TCRdb's version includes in-frame clones alone and lacks a portion of them. This table holds over 25,000 clones, 85% to 95% found once. Sequencing was performed on PBMCs. Receptors were obtained from a human donor in good health. Some clones in this sample may be carry-over from other donors' samples.

The rearrangement joins TRBV4-2 to TRBJ2-5; TRBD2 matches 9 bases. CDR3 length equals 15 residues. Germline V gene sequence: CDR1 LGHNA, CDR2 YNFKEQ. V lost 0 bases to trimming and J lost 1 base; unmatched junction nucleotides: 0. CDR3 DNA: TGTGCCAGCAGCCAAGAGCGGGGGGGCCAAGAGACCCAGTACTTC. The encoded protein is CASSQERGGQETQYF.

This sequence joins TRBV5-1 and TRBJ1-2; no reliable D call. CDR3 length equals 14 residues. Trimming shortened V by 1 base and J by 0 bases, and 7 bases separated the two germline ends. Per the germline V gene, CDR1 is SGHRS and CDR2 is YFSETQ. CDR3 region: CASSLTVSNYGYTF. For the CDR3, the DNA is TGCGCCAGCAGCTTGACAGTTTCTAACTATGGCTACACCTTC.

The chain couples TRBV13 to TRBJ2-7; D ambiguous. Trimming shortened V by 2 bases and J by 1 base, and 6 bases separated the two germline ends. The CDR3 contains 13 residues. The germline V gene has CDR1 PRHDT and CDR2 FYEKMQ (reference sequence). In DNA form, the CDR3 reads TGTGCCAGCAGCTTAACTGTTTCCTACGAGCAGTACTTC. It yields the protein CASSLTVSYEQYF.

J is TRBJ2-2 and V is TRBV9; D ambiguous. This CDR3 comprises 15 residues. Germline-derived CDR1 and CDR2 are SGDLS and YYNGEE. The V gene lost 3 bases and the J gene lost 1 base, with 10 bases spanning the gap. The CDR3 loop is CASSAQVKNTGELFF. Here the CDR3 DNA reads TGTGCCAGCAGCGCCCAGGTTAAGAACACCGGGGAGCTGTTTTTT.

The rearrangement uses TRBV6-6 and TRBJ1-1, with D possibly matching TRBD1 (5 bases). Germline-derived CDR1 and CDR2 are MNHNY and SVGAGI (reference sequence). The CDR3 consists of 13 residues. The ends were cut back, 10 bases at V and 0 bases at J, with 12 bases in the middle. CDR3 sequence (DNA): TGTGCCACTGACAGCCACATGAACACTGAAGCTTTCTTT. It yields the protein CATDSHMNTEAFF.

This chain links TRBV11-2 with TRBJ2-2; TRBD2 matches at 9 bases. The CDR3 has 17 residues. The junction had 8 bases not matched to a gene; V was cut back by 2 bases and J by 4 bases. The V gene's germline CDR1 is SGHAT and CDR2 FQNNGV. The CDR3 region is CASSLTPGLAPTGELFF. CDR3 in DNA: TGTGCCAGCAGCTTAACACCGGGACTAGCCCCCACCGGGGAGCTGTTTTTT.

The rearrangement uses TRBV4-2 and TRBJ2-1; no clear D. The CDR3 has 12 amino acids. Trimming left V 7 bases short and J 5 bases short, with 9 bases between. The V gene's germline CDR1 is LGHNA and CDR2 YNFKEQ. The CDR3 DNA is TGTGCCAGCAACCGAGCAAACAATGAGCAGTTCTTC. Protein product: CASNRANNEQFF.

This clone was picked up one time. V usage is TRBV4-1 and J usage is TRBJ1-1, with a tentative D call TRBD1 (5 bases). The CDR3 sequence is 11 residues long. Germline loops: CDR1 MGHRA, CDR2 YSYEKL. V shed 0 bases and J shed 11 bases, with 7 bases lying between them. The CDR3 coding sequence is TGCGCCAGCAGCCAAGATTCAGGGGCTTTCTTT. Translation gives CASSQDSGAFF.

The chain couples TRBV23-1 to TRBJ2-7, with 8 bases lining up with TRBD1. TRBV23-1 is treated as an ORF (open reading frame) with a function not yet certain. After removal of 4 bases from V and 2 bases from J, the junction contained 7 bases not matched to a gene. The CDR3 contains 15 residues. The CDR3 sequence is CASSRQGRRAYEQYF. CDR3 DNA sequence: TGCGCCAGCAGTCGACAGGGGAGACGGGCCTACGAGCAGTACTTC.

The chain employs TRBV5-1 and TRBJ2-5; a weak D match, TRBD1 (5 bases). Trimming shortened V by 2 bases and J by 1 base, and 12 bases separated the two germline ends. Germline V gene sequence: CDR1 SGHRS, CDR2 YFSETQ. The CDR3 contains 15 residues. CDR3 in amino acids: CASSFGRVSQETQYF. For the CDR3, the DNA is TGCGCCAGCAGCTTCGGCAGGGTCAGCCAAGAGACCCAGTACTTC.

This chain connects TRBV19 to TRBJ1-1, with 8 bases fitting TRBD1. CDR3 length equals 15 residues. Germline V gives CDR1 LNHDA, CDR2 SQIVND (reference sequence). J lost 1 base, V lost 9 bases, and 10 bases had no gene match. CDR3 nucleotides: TGTGCCAGCCGAGACAGGGGAGTCGGGAACACTGAAGCTTTCTTT. Its translation: CASRDRGVGNTEAFF.

The chain is built from TRBV7-2 and TRBJ2-3; tentative D call: TRBD2 (7 bases). This CDR3 comprises 16 residues. Trimming removed 1 base from V and 4 bases from J, with 15 bases in between. Germline V gene data show CDR1 as SGHTA and CDR2 as FQGNSA. CDR3 sequence reads: CASSLVGGPSADTQYF. CDR3 DNA sequence: TGTGCCAGCAGCTTAGTCGGGGGGCCTAGTGCAGATACGCAGTATTTT.

The V and J genes are TRBV7-8 and TRBJ2-7, with D possibly being TRBD2 (5 bases). CDR1 SGHVS and CDR2 FQNEAQ come from the germline V gene. This CDR3 has 14 amino acids. The V end lost 5 bases, the J end lost 0 bases, and 11 bases lay between the germline ends. CDR3 in DNA: TGTGCCAGCAGCCCGGACTGGAGCTCCTACGAGCAGTACTTC. Protein product: CASSPDWSSYEQYF.

The count of this clone is one. This chain joins TRBV6-6 and TRBJ2-7, with 10 nucleotides matching TRBD2. The CDR3 consists of 15 residues. Germline trimming cut 5 bases from V and 3 bases from J; bases unmatched to any gene: 7. Germline CDR1 MNHNY, CDR2 SVGAGI (reference sequence). CDR3 DNA sequence: TGTGCCAGCAGTCCCGGGACTAGCGTATACTACGAGCAGTACTTC. Protein product: CASSPGTSVYYEQYF.

This clone has a handful of counts. The gene calls are TRBV7-7 and TRBJ2-7; weak D call: TRBD2 (6 bases). Germline V gene data show CDR1 as SSHAT and CDR2 as FNYEAQ (reference sequence). Trimming stripped 6 bases from V and 4 bases from J, with 13 bases between. There are 13 residues in the CDR3. The DNA of the CDR3 is TGTGCCAGCAGTGAGGGTGGAGGGTACGAGCAGTACTTC. Protein product: CASSEGGGYEQYF. The full variable domain, rest sourced from reference TRBV7-7 and TRBJ2-7, is GAGVSQSPRYKVTKRGQDVTLRCDPISSHATLYWYQQALGQGPEFLTYFNYEAQPDKSGLPSDRFSAERPEGSISTLTIQRTEQRDSAMYRCASSEGGGYEQYFGPGTRLTVT.

J is TRBJ2-7 and V is TRBV28; D gene unclear. V lost 4 bases to trimming and J lost 6 bases, with 13 bases between them. Germline loops: CDR1 MDHEN, CDR2 SYDVKM. The CDR3 loop spans 13 amino acids. The CDR3 loop is CASSSPQQVEQYF. The CDR3 nucleotides are TGTGCCAGCAGTTCACCTCAGCAGGTCGAGCAGTACTTC.

This sequence joins TRBV12-5 and TRBJ2-3, with 10 bases lining up with TRBD2. The CDR3 covers 15 residues. CDR1 is LGHNT, CDR2 FRNRAP, per germline. V shed 6 bases and J 11 bases; nucleotides not matched to a gene: 14. Here the CDR3 reads CASGLTGTSVGLQYF. In DNA form, the CDR3 reads TGTGCTAGTGGATTGACCGGGACTAGCGTCGGATTGCAGTATTTT.

The chain couples TRBV6-1 to TRBJ2-3; the match to TRBD1 covers 8 bases. The V and J ends lost 6 bases and 4 bases, in that order; junction bases with no gene match: 9. This CDR3 spans 15 amino acids. CDR1 is MNHNS and CDR2 is SASEGT in the germline V gene. The CDR3: CASRERTGTADTQYF. DNA for the CDR3: TGTGCCAGCAGAGAGAGGACAGGGACGGCAGATACGCAGTATTTT.

V gene TRBV14 combines with J gene TRBJ2-6, with D possibly TRBD1 on 6 matching bases. Looked up from germline, CDR1 is SGHDN and CDR2 is FVKESK. The length of the CDR3 is 16 residues. With 4 bases removed from V and 4 bases from J, the gap between germline ends came to 14 bases. In nucleotides, the CDR3 is TGTGCCAGCAGCCGAGGAACAGGGTCAGGGGCCAACGTCCTGACTTTC. Translation gives CASSRGTGSGANVLTF.

In its sample, this clone was seen once. This sequence joins TRBV18 and TRBJ2-5; 7 bases line up with TRBD1. Germline CDR1 KGHSH, CDR2 LQKENI. The CDR3 is made up of 15 amino acids. Unmatched junction bases numbered 8, after V lost 0 bases and J lost 7 bases. Here the CDR3 reads CASSPPSTPGGTQYF. CDR3 sequence (DNA): TGTGCCAGCTCACCACCCTCTACTCCAGGGGGGACCCAGTACTTC.

The chain joins TRBV27 to TRBJ2-7, with 9 positions matching TRBD1. V was pared by 1 base and J by 6 bases, with 7 bases of the junction left unmatched. Germline-derived CDR1 and CDR2 are MNHEY and SMNVEV (reference sequence). This CDR3 contains 15 residues. CDR3 protein: CASSLYLGTGTEQYF. The CDR3 region has the DNA TGTGCCAGCAGTTTATACCTTGGGACAGGGACCGAGCAGTACTTC.

A single count supports this clone. The chain joins TRBV25-1 to TRBJ1-1, with D unclear. CDR3 length: 16 residues. Per germline, CDR1 MGHDK and CDR2 SYGVNS. V lost 7 bases and J 4 bases, leaving 22 bases between the germline ends. The CDR3 nucleotides are TGTGCCAGCATCTTACATCCCCAAACGGAGATCACTGAAGCTTTCTTT. Amino acids: CASILHPQTEITEAFF.

This clone was detected only once. V gene TRBV11-3 combines with J gene TRBJ1-3; TRBD1 is a possible D gene (5 bases). Germline V lookup: CDR1 SGHNT, CDR2 YENEEA. The V gene lost 3 bases and the J gene lost 4 bases, with 13 bases spanning the gap. This CDR3 contains 15 residues. The CDR3: CASSFQGVGGNTIYF. The CDR3, as DNA: TGTGCCAGCAGCTTCCAGGGTGTGGGAGGAAACACCATATATTTT.

The chain recombines TRBV29-1 with TRBJ2-1; TRBD1 matches 11 bases. From germline, CDR1 is SQVTM and CDR2 ANQGSEA. V shed 8 bases and J 6 bases; nucleotides not matched to a gene: 9. The CDR3 runs to 14 residues. CDR3 nucleotides: TGCAGCCCCTTGACCGGGACAGGGGGCAATGAGCAGTTCTTC. It yields the protein CSPLTGTGGNEQFF.

The rearrangement links TRBV2 to TRBJ1-5; no definite D call. The V end was cut by 3 bases, the J end by 7 bases, with 13 bases between. This CDR3 is built from 14 residues. Germline CDR1 reads SNHLY; CDR2 reads FYNNEI. CDR3 sequence reads: CASSDTGSVQPQHF. DNA of the CDR3: TGTGCCAGCAGTGATACGGGGTCTGTGCAGCCCCAGCATTTT.

This clone was observed a single time. The V and J genes are TRBV7-9 and TRBJ1-3, with D tentatively TRBD1 (5 bases). CDR3 size: 18 residues. Germline values: CDR1 SEHNR, CDR2 FQNEAQ (reference sequence). The germline V and J ends were trimmed by 6 bases and 0 bases, with 21 bases remaining between them. CDR3 nucleotide sequence: TGTGCCAGCAGGAAGATACAGGCCCTGGCCCTCTCTGGAAACACCATATATTTT. This encodes CASRKIQALALSGNTIYF.

The genes are TRBV6-6 and TRBJ2-1; D ambiguous. Germline CDR1 MNHNY, CDR2 SVGAGI (reference sequence). V gave up 7 bases and J gave up 0 bases, with 10 bases separating them. The CDR3 covers 14 residues. This chain's CDR3 is CASNARGSYNEQFF. The CDR3 nucleotides read TGTGCCAGCAACGCCCGCGGCTCCTACAATGAGCAGTTCTTC.

The chain combines TRBV5-6 with TRBJ1-2; D remains ambiguous. Looked up from germline, CDR1 is SGHDT and CDR2 is YYEEEE. This CDR3 comprises 12 residues. Trimming shortened V by 4 bases and J by 0 bases, and 4 bases separated the two germline ends. The CDR3 region has the DNA TGTGCCAGCAGCCTAGCTAACTATGGCTACACCTTC. Its protein is CASSLANYGYTF.